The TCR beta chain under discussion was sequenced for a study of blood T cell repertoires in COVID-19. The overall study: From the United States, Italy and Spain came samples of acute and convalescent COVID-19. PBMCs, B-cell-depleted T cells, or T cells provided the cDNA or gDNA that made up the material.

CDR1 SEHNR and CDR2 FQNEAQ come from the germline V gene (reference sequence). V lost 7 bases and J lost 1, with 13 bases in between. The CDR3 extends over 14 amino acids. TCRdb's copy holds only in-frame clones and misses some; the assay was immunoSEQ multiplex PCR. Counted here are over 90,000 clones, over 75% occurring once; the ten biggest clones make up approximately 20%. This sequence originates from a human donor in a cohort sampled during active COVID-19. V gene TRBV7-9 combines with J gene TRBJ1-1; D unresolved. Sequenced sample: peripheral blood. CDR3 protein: CASKQMEGNTEAFF. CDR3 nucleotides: TGTGCCAGCAAACAAATGGAGGGGAACACTGAAGCTTTCTTT.